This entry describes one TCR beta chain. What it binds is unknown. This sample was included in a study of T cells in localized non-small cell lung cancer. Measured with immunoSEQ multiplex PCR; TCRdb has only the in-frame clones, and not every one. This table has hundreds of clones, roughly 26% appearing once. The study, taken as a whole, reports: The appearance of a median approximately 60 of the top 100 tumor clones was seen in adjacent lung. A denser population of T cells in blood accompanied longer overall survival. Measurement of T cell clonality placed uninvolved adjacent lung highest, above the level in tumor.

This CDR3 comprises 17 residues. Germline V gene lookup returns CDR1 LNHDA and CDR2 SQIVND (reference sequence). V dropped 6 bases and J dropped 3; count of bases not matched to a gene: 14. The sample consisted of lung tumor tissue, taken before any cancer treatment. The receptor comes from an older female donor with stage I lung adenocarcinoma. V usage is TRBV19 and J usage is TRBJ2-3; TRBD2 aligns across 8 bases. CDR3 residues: CASSLSRGAGATDTQYF. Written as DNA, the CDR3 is TGTGCCAGTAGCCTTTCTCGTGGAGCGGGAGCGACAGATACGCAGTATTTT.